Below, one TCR beta chain is given with its context. Its antigen is still unknown. The data are from a study of cytomegalovirus exposure and HLA in healthy donors. Study information: From HLA-typed donors, an early data release held roughly 80 million unique TCRs.

The V gene's germline CDR1 is SGHTA and CDR2 FQGNSA. The trim removed 0 bases at V and 9 bases at J, leaving 6 bases unmatched. There are 16 residues in the CDR3. Findings of the study overall: In a later analysis, several top co-occurrence clusters appeared linked to parvovirus B19, influenza, CMV and Epstein-Barr virus. Excluded were some V segments that proved indistinguishable, including TRBV6-2 and TRBV6-3.

PCR primers comprised 60 Vbeta and 13 Jbeta primers. Profiled with immunoSEQ multiplex PCR; TCRdb holds only in-frame clones, not every one. The table lists approximately 120,000 clones, about 80% of them singletons. Healthy bone marrow donors made up the donor group. Sequencing was carried out using PBMCs. The chain combines TRBV7-2 with TRBJ2-1, with TRBD2 matching 12 bases. The clonotype was recovered from a woman in her fifties or sixties in good health and CMV-seropositive. The CDR3 protein is CASSLARLAGEPEQFF. The DNA of the CDR3 is TGTGCCAGCAGCTTAGCCCGACTAGCGGGAGAGCCTGAGCAGTTCTTC.